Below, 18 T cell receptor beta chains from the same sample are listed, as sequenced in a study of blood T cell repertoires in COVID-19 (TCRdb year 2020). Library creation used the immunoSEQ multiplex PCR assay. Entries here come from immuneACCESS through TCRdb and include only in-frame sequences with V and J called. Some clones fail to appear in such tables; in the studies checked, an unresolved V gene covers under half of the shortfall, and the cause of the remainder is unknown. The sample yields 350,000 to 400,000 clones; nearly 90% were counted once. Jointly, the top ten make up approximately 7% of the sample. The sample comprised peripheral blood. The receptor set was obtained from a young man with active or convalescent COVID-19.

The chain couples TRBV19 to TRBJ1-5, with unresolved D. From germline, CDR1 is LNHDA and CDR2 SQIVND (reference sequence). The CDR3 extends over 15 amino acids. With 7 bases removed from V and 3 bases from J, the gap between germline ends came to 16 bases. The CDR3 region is CASTPFHSNNQPQHF. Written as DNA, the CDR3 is TGTGCCAGTACCCCATTTCACAGTAACAATCAGCCCCAGCATTTT. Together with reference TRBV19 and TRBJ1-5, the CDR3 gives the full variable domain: DGGITQSPKYLFRKEGQNVTLSCEQNLNHDAMYWYRQDPGQGLRLIYYSQIVNDFQKGDIAEGYSVSREKKESFPLTVTSAQKNPTAFYLCASTPFHSNNQPQHFGDGTRLSIL.

As DNA, the CDR3 is TGTGCCAGCAGTTCCAGGGGGTCGAGATCACCCCTCCACTTT. It codes for CASSSRGSRSPLHF. V and J are TRBV28 and TRBJ1-6, with TRBD1 identical over 7 bases. J gave up 10 bases and V 4 bases, and 7 bases lay outside the gene matches. CDR1 and CDR2 from the germline V gene are MDHEN and SYDVKM. This CDR3 has 14 residues.

The CDR3 sequence is CATSSPAGGGGYTF. CDR3 nucleotides: TGTGCCACCAGCAGTCCGGCCGGCGGGGGGGGCTACACCTTC. The gene calls are TRBV15 and TRBJ1-2, with a weak D call TRBD1 (5 bases). The CDR3 loop spans 14 amino acids. V was clipped by 3 bases and J by 8 bases, with 16 bases between them. The germline gives CDR1 LNHNV, CDR2 YYDKDF (reference sequence).

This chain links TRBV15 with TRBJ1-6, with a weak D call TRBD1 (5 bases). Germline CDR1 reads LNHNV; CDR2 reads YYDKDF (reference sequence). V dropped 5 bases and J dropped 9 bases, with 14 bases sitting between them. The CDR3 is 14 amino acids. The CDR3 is CATSRPGLGSPLHF. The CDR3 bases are TGTGCCACCAGCCGCCCAGGGCTCGGTTCACCCCTCCACTTT.

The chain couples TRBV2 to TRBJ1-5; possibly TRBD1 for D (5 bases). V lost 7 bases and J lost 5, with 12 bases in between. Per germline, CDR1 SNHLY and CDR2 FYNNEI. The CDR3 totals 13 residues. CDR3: CASTPGGDQPQHF. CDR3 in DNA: TGTGCCAGCACCCCGGGGGGGGATCAGCCCCAGCATTTT. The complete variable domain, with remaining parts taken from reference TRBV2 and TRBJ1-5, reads EPEVTQTPSHQVTQMGQEVILRCVPISNHLYFYWYRQILGQKVEFLVSFYNNEISEKSEIFDDQFSVERPDGSNFTLKIRSTKLEDSAMYFCASTPGGDQPQHFGDGTRLSIL.

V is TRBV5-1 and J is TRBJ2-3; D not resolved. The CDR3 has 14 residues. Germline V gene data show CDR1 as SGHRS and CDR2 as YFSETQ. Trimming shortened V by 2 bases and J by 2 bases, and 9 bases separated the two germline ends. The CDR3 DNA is TGCGCCAGCAGCTTTGACTCCATCACAGATACGCAGTATTTT. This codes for CASSFDSITDTQYF. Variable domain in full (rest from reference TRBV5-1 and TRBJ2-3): KAGVTQTPRYLIKTRGQQVTLSCSPISGHRSVSWYQQTPGQGLQFLFEYFSETQRNKGNFPGRFSGRQFSNSRSEMNVSTLELGDSALYLCASSFDSITDTQYFGPGTRLTVL.

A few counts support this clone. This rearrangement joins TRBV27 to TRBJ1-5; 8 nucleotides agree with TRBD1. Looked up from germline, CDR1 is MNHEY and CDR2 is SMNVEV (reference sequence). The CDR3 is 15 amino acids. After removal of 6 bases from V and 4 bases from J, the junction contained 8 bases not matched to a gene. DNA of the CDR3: TGTGCCAGCAGCCCGGACAGGGAGTGGAATCAGCCCCAGCATTTT. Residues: CASSPDREWNQPQHF.

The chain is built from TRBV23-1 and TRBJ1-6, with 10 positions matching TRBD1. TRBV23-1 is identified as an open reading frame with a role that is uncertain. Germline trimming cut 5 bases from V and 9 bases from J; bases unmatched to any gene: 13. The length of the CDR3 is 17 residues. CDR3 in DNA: TGCGCCAGCAGTGCACCCCGGGACAGGGGTCCGCGTTCACCCCTCCACTTT. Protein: CASSAPRDRGPRSPLHF.

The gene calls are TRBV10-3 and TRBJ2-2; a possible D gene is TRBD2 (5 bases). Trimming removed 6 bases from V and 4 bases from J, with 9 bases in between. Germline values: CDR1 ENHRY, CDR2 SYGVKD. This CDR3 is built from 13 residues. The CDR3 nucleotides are TGTGCCATCAGCGACGCGGGCACCGGGGAGCTGTTTTTT. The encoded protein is CAISDAGTGELFF.

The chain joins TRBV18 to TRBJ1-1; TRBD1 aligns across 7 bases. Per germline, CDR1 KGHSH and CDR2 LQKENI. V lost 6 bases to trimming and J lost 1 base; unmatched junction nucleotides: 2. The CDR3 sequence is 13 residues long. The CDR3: CASSDRTNTEAFF. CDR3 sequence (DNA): TGTGCCAGCTCGGACAGGACGAACACTGAAGCTTTCTTT.

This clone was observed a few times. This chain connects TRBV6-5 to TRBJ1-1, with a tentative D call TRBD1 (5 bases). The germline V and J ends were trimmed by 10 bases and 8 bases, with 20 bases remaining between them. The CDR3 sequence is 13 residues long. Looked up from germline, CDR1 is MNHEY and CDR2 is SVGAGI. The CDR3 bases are TGTGCCATTGGGGCGGTCCGAAGCGGGGAAGCTTTCTTT. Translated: CAIGAVRSGEAFF.

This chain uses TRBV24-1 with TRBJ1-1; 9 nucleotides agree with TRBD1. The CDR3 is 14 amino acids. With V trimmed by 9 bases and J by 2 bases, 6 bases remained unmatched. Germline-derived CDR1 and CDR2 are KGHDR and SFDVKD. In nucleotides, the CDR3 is TGTGCCACCCAAGGGACAGGGAGTAACACTGAAGCTTTCTTT. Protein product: CATQGTGSNTEAFF.

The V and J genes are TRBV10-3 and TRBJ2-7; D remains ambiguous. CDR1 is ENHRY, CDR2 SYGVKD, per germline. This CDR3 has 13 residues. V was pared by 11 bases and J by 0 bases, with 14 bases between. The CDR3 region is CAHRLESSYEQYF. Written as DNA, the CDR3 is TGTGCCCACCGGCTGGAGAGCTCCTACGAGCAGTACTTC.

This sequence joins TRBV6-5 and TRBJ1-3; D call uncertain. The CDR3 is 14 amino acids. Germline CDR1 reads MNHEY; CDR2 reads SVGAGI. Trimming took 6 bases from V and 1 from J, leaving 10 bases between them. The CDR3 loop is CASRPGLSGNTIYF. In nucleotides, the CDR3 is TGTGCCAGCAGACCTGGACTGTCTGGAAACACCATATATTTT.

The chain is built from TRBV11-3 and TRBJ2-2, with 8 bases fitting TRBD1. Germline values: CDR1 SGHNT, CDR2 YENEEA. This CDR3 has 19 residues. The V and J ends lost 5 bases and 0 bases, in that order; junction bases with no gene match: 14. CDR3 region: CASSPGQGRWEANTGELFF. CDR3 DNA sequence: TGTGCCAGCAGCCCCGGACAGGGAAGGTGGGAGGCGAACACCGGGGAGCTGTTTTTT.

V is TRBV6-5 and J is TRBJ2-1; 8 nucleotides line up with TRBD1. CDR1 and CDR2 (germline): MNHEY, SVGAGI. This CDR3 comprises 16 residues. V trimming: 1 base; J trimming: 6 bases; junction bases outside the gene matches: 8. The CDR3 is CASSYWPKTGANEQFF. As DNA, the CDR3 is TGTGCCAGCAGTTACTGGCCCAAGACAGGGGCCAATGAGCAGTTCTTC.

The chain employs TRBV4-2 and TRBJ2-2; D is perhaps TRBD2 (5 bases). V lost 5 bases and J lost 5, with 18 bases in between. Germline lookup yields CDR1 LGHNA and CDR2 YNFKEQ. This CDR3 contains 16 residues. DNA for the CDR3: TGTGCCAGCAGCGAAGGAAGAGGGCCGAGGACCGGGGAGCTGTTTTTT. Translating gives CASSEGRGPRTGELFF.

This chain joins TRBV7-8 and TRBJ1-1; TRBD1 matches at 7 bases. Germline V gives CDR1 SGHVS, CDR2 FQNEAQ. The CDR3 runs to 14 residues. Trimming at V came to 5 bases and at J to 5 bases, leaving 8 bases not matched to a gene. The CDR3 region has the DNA TGTGCCAGCAGCACACACCAGGGGGGAACTGAAGCTTTCTTT. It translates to CASSTHQGGTEAFF. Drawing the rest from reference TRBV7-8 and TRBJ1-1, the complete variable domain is GAGVSQSPRYKVAKRGQDVALRCDPISGHVSLFWYQQALGQGPEFLTYFQNEAQLDKSGLPSDRFFAERPEGSVSTLKIQRTQQEDSAVYLCASSTHQGGTEAFFGQGTRLTVV.